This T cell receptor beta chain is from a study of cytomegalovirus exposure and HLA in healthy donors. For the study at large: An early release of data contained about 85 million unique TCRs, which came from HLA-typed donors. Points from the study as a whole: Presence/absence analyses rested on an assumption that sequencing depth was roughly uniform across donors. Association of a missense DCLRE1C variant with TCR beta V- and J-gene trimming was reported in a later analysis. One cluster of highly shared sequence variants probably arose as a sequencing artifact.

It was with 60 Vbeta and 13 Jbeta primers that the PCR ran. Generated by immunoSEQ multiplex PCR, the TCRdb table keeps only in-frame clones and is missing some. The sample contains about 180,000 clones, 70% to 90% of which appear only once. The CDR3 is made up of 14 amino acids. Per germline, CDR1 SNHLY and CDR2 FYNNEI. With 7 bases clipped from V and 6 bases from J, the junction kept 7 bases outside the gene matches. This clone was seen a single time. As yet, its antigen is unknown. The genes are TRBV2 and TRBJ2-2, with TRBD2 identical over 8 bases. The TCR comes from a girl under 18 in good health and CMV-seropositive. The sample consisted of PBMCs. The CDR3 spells CASTAGGPPGELFF. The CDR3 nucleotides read TGTGCCAGCACGGCGGGGGGTCCGCCCGGGGAGCTGTTTTTT.